This T cell receptor beta chain was sequenced for a study of T cells in Graves' hyperthyroidism and ophthalmopathy. This clonotype appeared many times. This CDR3 contains 12 residues. Trimming cost V 8 bases and J 4 bases, with 11 bases left between them. From germline, CDR1 is SQVTM and CDR2 ANQGSEA. TCR beta CDR3 regions were amplified from RNA transcripts. HTBI primers were used for first-round RT-PCR of the TCR CDR3. TCRdb ran MiXCR on the multiplex PCR reads and lists one entry per CDR3 protein. The sample lists approximately 710,000 distinct CDR3 sequences, about 18% seen once, with roughly 16% in the top ten.

This chain uses TRBV29-1 with TRBJ2-2; a weak D match, TRBD2 (6 bases). The sequence came from a man aged 50 or older with Graves' hyperthyroidism. Input material: blood. The DNA of the CDR3 is TGCAGCACGGGACTTCCCACCGGGGAGCTGTTTTTT. This translates into CSTGLPTGELFF.